These 14 T cell receptor beta chains share one sample of origin, sequenced in a study of shared clonotypes between healthy human individuals. Data came from immunoSEQ multiplex PCR; TCRdb stores just in-frame clones and leaves some out. This sample has about 980,000 clones, with roughly 72% found just once. Sequencing used memory CD4+ T cells sorted from blood. Described subset: CD45RA-negative fraction. The receptors originated from a man aged 18 to 35 in good health.

Details on this clone: Other nucleotide sequences from this sample produce the same CDR3. This rearrangement joins TRBV5-1 to TRBJ1-2, with TRBD1 identical over 8 bases. Germline V lookup: CDR1 SGHRS, CDR2 YFSETQ. With V trimmed by 3 bases and J by 0 bases, 1 base remained unmatched. CDR3 length equals 14 residues. CDR3 nucleotides: TGCGCCAGCAGCTCACAGGGGGCTAACTATGGCTACACCTTC. Translation: CASSSQGANYGYTF.

V and J are TRBV19 and TRBJ1-2, with 10 bases aligning to TRBD1. CDR1 is LNHDA and CDR2 is SQIVND in the germline V gene (reference sequence). After removal of 6 bases from V and 2 bases from J, the junction contained 15 bases not matched to a gene. CDR3 length: 18 residues. The CDR3: CASSPGRDRGRSNYGYTF. As DNA, the CDR3 is TGTGCCAGTAGCCCCGGTCGGGACAGGGGACGGTCGAACTATGGCTACACCTTC.

The V and J genes are TRBV6-5 and TRBJ2-1; 8 bases agree with TRBD2. The CDR3 is 15 amino acids. J lost 2 bases, V lost 6 bases, and 6 bases had no gene match. The germline gives CDR1 MNHEY, CDR2 SVGAGI. CDR3 in amino acids: CASSVLAGAYNEQFF. The CDR3 DNA sequence: TGTGCCAGCAGCGTTCTAGCGGGCGCCTACAATGAGCAGTTCTTC.

The V gene is TRBV7-9, the J gene TRBJ1-2; 9 bases map to TRBD1. Germline loops: CDR1 SEHNR, CDR2 FQNEAQ (reference sequence). V was pared by 5 bases and J by 3 bases, with 10 bases of the junction left unmatched. This CDR3 comprises 16 residues. The CDR3 sequence: CASSPNPGQGDYGYTF. CDR3 nucleotide sequence: TGTGCCAGCAGCCCGAACCCGGGACAGGGCGACTATGGCTACACCTTC.

This chain uses TRBV6-1 with TRBJ1-5, with D maybe TRBD1 (5 bases). The CDR3 has 16 residues. Per germline, CDR1 MNHNS and CDR2 SASEGT. V was clipped by 0 bases and J by 7 bases, with 16 bases between them. CDR3 protein: CASSEAAGSGRQPQHF. DNA of the CDR3: TGTGCCAGCAGTGAAGCCGCAGGGTCGGGGAGGCAGCCCCAGCATTTT.

The chain combines TRBV7-9 with TRBJ2-1; no clear D gene. Trimming removed 5 bases from V and 3 bases from J, with 17 bases in between. The CDR3 loop spans 16 amino acids. CDR1 is SEHNR and CDR2 is FQNEAQ in the germline V gene (reference sequence). The CDR3 DNA reads TGTGCCAGCAGCCCGCTTTGGGATCGAAGCTACAATGAGCAGTTCTTC. Translating gives CASSPLWDRSYNEQFF.

The chain couples TRBV29-1 to TRBJ1-2; D is unresolved. V was trimmed by 3 bases and J by 1 base, leaving 9 bases between them. Germline assignment: CDR1 SQVTM and CDR2 ANQGSEA. The CDR3 loop spans 13 amino acids. The CDR3 protein is CSVEVGDNYGYTF. The CDR3 nucleotides are TGCAGCGTTGAGGTCGGCGATAACTATGGCTACACCTTC.

This clone was seen a handful of times. V usage is TRBV7-9 and J usage is TRBJ1-6; 7 bases fit TRBD1. Looked up from germline, CDR1 is SEHNR and CDR2 is FQNEAQ (reference sequence). Losses at the gene ends were 1 base for V and 6 bases for J; bases not matched to a gene: 15. This CDR3 contains 19 residues. The CDR3 is CASSLEVRTGRGGNSPLHF. As DNA, the CDR3 is TGTGCCAGCAGCTTAGAAGTCCGGACAGGTCGGGGAGGTAATTCACCCCTCCACTTT.

The CDR3 DNA is TGTGCCAGCAGTTACCCACCGAACGGGGGGGAGAACACCATATATTTT. Protein product: CASSYPPNGGENTIYF. The rearrangement uses TRBV6-6 and TRBJ1-3, with D perhaps matching TRBD1 (5 bases). CDR1 and CDR2 from the germline V gene are MNHNY and SVGAGI (reference sequence). The CDR3 is 16 residues long. The V and J ends lost 2 bases and 7 bases respectively, with 18 bases between them.

This clone showed up just a few times. The CDR3 reads CASMGDRNTEAFF. Written as DNA, the CDR3 is TGTGCCAGCATGGGGGACAGAAACACTGAAGCTTTCTTT. The chain is built from TRBV2 and TRBJ1-1, with 7 nucleotides matching TRBD1. The CDR3 extends over 13 amino acids. Germline trimming cut 7 bases from V and 2 bases from J; bases unmatched to any gene: 4. Germline loops: CDR1 SNHLY, CDR2 FYNNEI.

The V and J genes are TRBV7-6 and TRBJ2-5, with 8 bases fitting TRBD1. Trimming took 6 bases from V and 5 from J; bases not matched to a gene: 17. The CDR3 extends over 17 amino acids. Germline CDR1 SGHVS, CDR2 FNYEAQ. The CDR3 here is CASRRVSAGGGGETQYF. The CDR3 nucleotides are TGTGCCAGCAGGAGAGTAAGCGCAGGGGGCGGCGGGGAGACCCAGTACTTC.

The chain links TRBV7-2 to TRBJ2-3; the D gene is possibly TRBD1 (5 bases). V was pared by 5 bases and J by 5 bases, with 11 bases between. CDR3 length: 13 residues. The V gene's germline CDR1 is SGHTA and CDR2 FQGNSA. CDR3 DNA sequence: TGTGCCAGCAGCCACCCAGGGAAAGATACGCAGTATTTT. Its translation is CASSHPGKDTQYF.

This chain joins TRBV5-1 and TRBJ2-3; D is ambiguous. CDR3 length equals 17 residues. Germline CDR1 reads SGHRS; CDR2 reads YFSETQ. V lost 0 bases, J lost 6 bases, and 20 bases lay in between. The CDR3 region has the DNA TGCGCCAGCAGCTTGGCTAAAAGCGTAGGTGGGTCGGATACGCAGTATTTT. It specifies CASSLAKSVGGSDTQYF.

This clone has only one observation. V and J are TRBV5-4 and TRBJ2-5; D possibly matches TRBD1 or TRBD2 (5 bases each). CDR1 and CDR2 (germline): SGHNT, YYREEE (reference sequence). The CDR3 extends over 16 amino acids. V was clipped by 0 bases and J by 4 bases, with 16 bases between them. CDR3 bases: TGTGCCAGCAGCTTGGCAGGGACCATAGGTCGAGAGACCCAGTACTTC. Protein: CASSLAGTIGRETQYF.